Sequencing of this T cell receptor (beta chain) was carried out in a study of cytomegalovirus exposure and HLA in healthy donors. Study results and limitations: According to the study, roughly 160 TCR beta chains were cytomegalovirus-associated. Most sequenced TCRs were rare (though some public TCRs occurred in many donors).

The CDR3 totals 15 residues. V was clipped by 5 bases and J by 0 bases, with 12 bases between them. Germline CDR1 reads MNHEY; CDR2 reads SMNVEV (reference sequence). Concerning this clone: No antigen is known for it.

The table came from immunoSEQ multiplex PCR; TCRdb's copy has only in-frame clones and leaves some out. The sample includes fewer than 400,000 clones, 70% to 90% seen only once; the top ten take approximately 0.84%. The sample was PBMCs. The chain has TRBV27 and TRBJ2-3, with D perhaps matching TRBD1 (5 bases). This receptor was identified in a woman aged 18-29 years in good health and CMV-seronegative. The CDR3 loop reads CASSPRRQSTDTQYF. The DNA for the CDR3 is TGTGCCAGCAGTCCTCGGAGACAGAGCACAGATACGCAGTATTTT.